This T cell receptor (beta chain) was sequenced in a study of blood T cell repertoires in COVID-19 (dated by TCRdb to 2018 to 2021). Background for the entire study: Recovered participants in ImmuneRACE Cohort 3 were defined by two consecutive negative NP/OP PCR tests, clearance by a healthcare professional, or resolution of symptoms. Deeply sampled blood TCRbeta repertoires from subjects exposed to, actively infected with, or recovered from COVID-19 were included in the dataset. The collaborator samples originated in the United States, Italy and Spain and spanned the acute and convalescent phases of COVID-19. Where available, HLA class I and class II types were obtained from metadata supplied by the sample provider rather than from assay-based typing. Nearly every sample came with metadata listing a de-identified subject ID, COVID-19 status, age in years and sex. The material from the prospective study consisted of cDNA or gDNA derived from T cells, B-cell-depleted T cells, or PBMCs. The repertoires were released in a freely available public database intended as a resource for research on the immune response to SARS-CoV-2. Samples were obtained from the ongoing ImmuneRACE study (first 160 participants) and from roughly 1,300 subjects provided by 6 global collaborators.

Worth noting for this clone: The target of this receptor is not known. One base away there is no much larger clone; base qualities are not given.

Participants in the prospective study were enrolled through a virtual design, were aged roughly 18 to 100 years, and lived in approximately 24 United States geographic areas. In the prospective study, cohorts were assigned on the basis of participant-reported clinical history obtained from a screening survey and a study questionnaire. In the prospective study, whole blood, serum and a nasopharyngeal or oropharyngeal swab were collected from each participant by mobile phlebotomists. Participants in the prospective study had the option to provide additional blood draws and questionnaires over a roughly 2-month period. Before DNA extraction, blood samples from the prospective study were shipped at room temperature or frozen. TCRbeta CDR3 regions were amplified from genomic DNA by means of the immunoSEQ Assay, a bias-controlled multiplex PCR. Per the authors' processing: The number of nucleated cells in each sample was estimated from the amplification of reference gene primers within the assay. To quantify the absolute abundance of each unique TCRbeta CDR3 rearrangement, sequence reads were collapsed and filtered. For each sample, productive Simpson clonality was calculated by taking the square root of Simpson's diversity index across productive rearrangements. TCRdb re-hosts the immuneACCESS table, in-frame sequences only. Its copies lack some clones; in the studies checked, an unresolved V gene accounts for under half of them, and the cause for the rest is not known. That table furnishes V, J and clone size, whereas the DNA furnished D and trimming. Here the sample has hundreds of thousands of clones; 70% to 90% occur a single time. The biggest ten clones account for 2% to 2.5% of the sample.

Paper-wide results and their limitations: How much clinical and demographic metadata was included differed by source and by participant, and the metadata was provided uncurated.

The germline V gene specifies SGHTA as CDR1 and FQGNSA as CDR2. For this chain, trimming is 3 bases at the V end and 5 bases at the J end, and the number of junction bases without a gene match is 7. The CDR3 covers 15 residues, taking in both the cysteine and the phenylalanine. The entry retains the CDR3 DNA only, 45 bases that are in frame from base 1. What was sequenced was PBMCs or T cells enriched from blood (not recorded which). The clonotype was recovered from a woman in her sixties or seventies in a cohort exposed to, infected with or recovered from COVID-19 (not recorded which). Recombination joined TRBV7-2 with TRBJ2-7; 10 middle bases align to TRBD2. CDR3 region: CASSLVLAGANEQYF. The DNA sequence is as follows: TGTGCCAGCAGCTTGGTCCTAGCGGGAGCCAACGAGCAGTACTTC.